This T cell receptor (beta chain) was recorded in a study of a mutant IDH1 vaccine in newly diagnosed glioma. Background on the study: The vaccination schedule gave patients eight doses in weeks 1, 3, 5, 7, 11, 15, 19 and 23.

As concerns this clone: Its antigen remains unknown.

Trimming cost V 4 bases and J 4 bases; bases outside gene matches: 9. Germline CDR1 and CDR2: SEHNR and FQNEAQ (reference sequence). The length of the CDR3 is 15 residues. Study-wide results and limits: Pseudoprogression looked unconnected to shifts in top peripheral T cell clonotypes.

The sample's time point: week 23, last vaccination. One vaccine dose held 300 ug of mutant IDH1 20-mer peptide and came with topical imiquimod. Some clones are missing from TCRdb's copy, which holds only in-frame ones; the method was immunoSEQ multiplex PCR. The sample contains about 41,000 clones, 78% of which appear only once. Sequencing used PBMCs, obtained from a glioma patient whose treatment included an IDH1 peptide vaccine. The chain couples TRBV7-9 to TRBJ2-5; 7 positions agree with TRBD1. This TCR was sampled from a woman in her thirties or forties with glioma. Some clones in this sample may be carry-over from other donors' samples. The CDR3 DNA is TGTGCCAGCAGCTCACCCCAGACAGGGCGAGAGACCCAGTACTTC. Its translation is CASSSPQTGRETQYF.